This TCR beta chain was captured in a study of T cell responses to AZD1222 COVID-19 vaccine. TCRdb keeps only in-frame clones here, not all; method: immunoSEQ multiplex PCR. The sample consists of around 120,000 clones, just under 95% of them appearing once. The TCR comes from an adult in good health. Material: peripheral blood, obtained on day 0 of AZD1222 vaccination.

CDR3 coding DNA: TGTGCCAGCAGTTATTGGAGGAATCAGCCCCAGCATTTT. Protein sequence: CASSYWRNQPQHF. The gene calls are TRBV6-2 or TRBV6-3 and TRBJ1-5; D is unresolved. CDR3 length: 13 residues. Trimming took off 3 bases at V and 4 bases at J, with 7 bases between the two ends. Germline CDR1 and CDR2: MNHEY and SVGEGT.